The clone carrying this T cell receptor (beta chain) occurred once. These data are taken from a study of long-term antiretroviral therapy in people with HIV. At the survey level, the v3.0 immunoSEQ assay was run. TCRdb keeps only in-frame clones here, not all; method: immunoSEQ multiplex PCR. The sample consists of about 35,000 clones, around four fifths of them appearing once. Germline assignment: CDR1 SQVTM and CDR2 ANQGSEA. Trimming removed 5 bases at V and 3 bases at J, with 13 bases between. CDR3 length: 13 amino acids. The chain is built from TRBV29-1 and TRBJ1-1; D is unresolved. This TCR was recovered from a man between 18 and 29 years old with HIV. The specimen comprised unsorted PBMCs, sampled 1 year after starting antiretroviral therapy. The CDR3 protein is CSVFIGLYTEAFF. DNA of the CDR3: TGCAGCGTTTTCATTGGACTGTACACTGAAGCTTTCTTT.